These 12 T cell receptor beta chains share one sample of origin, sequenced in a study of blood T cell repertoires in COVID-19. Generated by immunoSEQ multiplex PCR, the TCRdb table keeps only in-frame clones and is missing some. The sample has about 48,000 clones; 65% to 90% are singletons. Sequencing was performed on peripheral blood. These receptor sequences come from a woman of 80 years or more with COVID-19, enrolled during active disease.

The gene calls are TRBV6-6 and TRBJ1-2; D is possibly TRBD1 (6 bases). V lost 2 bases and J lost 5, with 15 bases in between. The CDR3 is 15 residues long. Germline V CDR1 and CDR2: MNHNY, SVGAGI (reference sequence). This CDR3 is CASSYQGTPSYGYTF. CDR3 coding DNA: TGTGCCAGCAGTTACCAGGGGACACCCTCGTATGGCTACACCTTC.

The chain links TRBV5-4 to TRBJ1-4, with TRBD1 matching 11 bases. The germline CDR1 and CDR2 sequences are SGHNT and YYREEE (reference sequence). The J segment lost 7 bases and the V segment lost 3 bases, leaving 8 bases of the junction unmatched. The CDR3 is made up of 16 amino acids. As DNA, the CDR3 is TGTGCCAGCAGCTGGGGGACAGGGGGGTTTCGTGAAAAACTGTTTTTT. It translates to CASSWGTGGFREKLFF.

V usage is TRBV6-4 and J usage is TRBJ1-1, with D perhaps matching TRBD1 (6 bases). The CDR3 is 14 amino acids. The V end was cut by 5 bases, the J end by 1 base, with 11 bases between. Germline CDR1 MRHNA, CDR2 SNTAGT. The CDR3 DNA is TGTGCCAGCAGTCTGACAGGTGGGAACACTGAAGCTTTCTTT. Translation: CASSLTGGNTEAFF.

The chain joins TRBV18 to TRBJ1-2; D perhaps matches TRBD1 (6 bases). Trimming took 0 bases from V and 2 from J, leaving 10 bases between them. Germline CDR1 is KGHSH and CDR2 is LQKENI. CDR3 size: 15 residues. In DNA, the CDR3 is TGTGCCAGCTCACCACCGGCGGGGGCGAACTATGGCTACACCTTC. This encodes CASSPPAGANYGYTF.

This chain links TRBV5-1 with TRBJ1-1, with 10 bases identical to TRBD1. This CDR3 is built from 16 residues. From germline, CDR1 is SGHRS and CDR2 YFSETQ. The V segment lost 4 bases and the J segment 2 bases; nucleotides outside the gene matches: 8. The CDR3 loop is CASSQGQGWVNTEAFF. Written as DNA, the CDR3 is TGCGCCAGCAGCCAGGGACAGGGGTGGGTAAACACTGAAGCTTTCTTT. Full variable domain (missing parts from reference TRBV5-1 and TRBJ1-1): KAGVTQTPRYLIKTRGQQVTLSCSPISGHRSVSWYQQTPGQGLQFLFEYFSETQRNKGNFPGRFSGRQFSNSRSEMNVSTLELGDSALYLCASSQGQGWVNTEAFFGQGTRLTVV.

The chain joins TRBV18 to TRBJ1-1; tentatively, D is TRBD1 (5 bases). CDR1 KGHSH and CDR2 LQKENI come from the germline V gene. V was pared by 5 bases and J by 10 bases, with 14 bases between. The CDR3 spans 12 residues. CDR3 in DNA: TGTGCCAGCTCAACGACACGGGGGGGAGCTTTCTTT. Amino acids: CASSTTRGGAFF.

The chain couples TRBV7-3 to TRBJ2-2; D ambiguous. CDR3 length equals 15 residues. Germline values: CDR1 SGHTA, CDR2 FQGTGA. Trimming took off 2 bases at V and 6 bases at J, with 13 bases between the two ends. The CDR3 nucleotides are TGTGCCAGCAGCTTAGTTCAGTCTGCCCCCGGGGAGCTGTTTTTT. Translation: CASSLVQSAPGELFF.

The chain links TRBV18 to TRBJ2-4; 10 positions match TRBD1. With 4 bases clipped from V and 4 bases from J, the junction kept 4 bases outside the gene matches. This CDR3 has 15 amino acids. CDR1 and CDR2 from the germline V gene are KGHSH and LQKENI. The CDR3: CASSLPGQGKNIQYF. The CDR3 region has the DNA TGTGCCAGCTCACTGCCGGGACAGGGGAAAAACATTCAGTACTTC.

This clone was seen a handful of times. The chain couples TRBV9 to TRBJ1-2; 8 bases line up with TRBD1. Germline V CDR1 and CDR2: SGDLS, YYNGEE. The CDR3 runs 14 residues. J was trimmed by 8 bases and V by 4 bases; bases with no gene match: 10. The CDR3, as DNA: TGTGCCAGCAGCCCAGAGGACAGGGCCGGGGGCTACACCTTC. Amino acid sequence: CASSPEDRAGGYTF.

The chain uses TRBV6-4 and TRBJ2-2; 10 bases map to TRBD2. The CDR3 contains 16 residues. Germline CDR1 MRHNA, CDR2 SNTAGT. V shed 3 bases, J shed 6 bases, and the junction held 7 bases outside the gene matches. CDR3: CASSEPASGSAGELFF. In DNA form, the CDR3 reads TGTGCCAGCAGTGAACCGGCTAGCGGGAGCGCCGGGGAGCTGTTTTTT.

This chain connects TRBV11-3 to TRBJ1-1; 7 positions match TRBD1. This CDR3 contains 14 residues. The J segment lost 1 base and the V segment lost 3 bases, leaving 2 bases of the junction unmatched. The germline V gene has CDR1 SGHNT and CDR2 YENEEA. The CDR3 nucleotides read TGTGCCAGCAGCTTCGACAGGGCGAACACTGAAGCTTTCTTT. The encoded protein is CASSFDRANTEAFF.

The chain is built from TRBV2 and TRBJ1-5; D is perhaps TRBD1 (6 bases). Per germline, CDR1 SNHLY and CDR2 FYNNEI. The CDR3 covers 14 residues. V lost 6 bases to trimming and J lost 3 bases, with 12 bases between them. CDR3 DNA: TGTGCCAGCAGGGCAGGGGACATCAATCAGCCCCAGCATTTT. Residues: CASRAGDINQPQHF. Combining the CDR3 with reference TRBV2 and TRBJ1-5 gives the whole variable domain EPEVTQTPSHQVTQMGQEVILRCVPISNHLYFYWYRQILGQKVEFLVSFYNNEISEKSEIFDDQFSVERPDGSNFTLKIRSTKLEDSAMYFCASRAGDINQPQHFGDGTRLSIL.